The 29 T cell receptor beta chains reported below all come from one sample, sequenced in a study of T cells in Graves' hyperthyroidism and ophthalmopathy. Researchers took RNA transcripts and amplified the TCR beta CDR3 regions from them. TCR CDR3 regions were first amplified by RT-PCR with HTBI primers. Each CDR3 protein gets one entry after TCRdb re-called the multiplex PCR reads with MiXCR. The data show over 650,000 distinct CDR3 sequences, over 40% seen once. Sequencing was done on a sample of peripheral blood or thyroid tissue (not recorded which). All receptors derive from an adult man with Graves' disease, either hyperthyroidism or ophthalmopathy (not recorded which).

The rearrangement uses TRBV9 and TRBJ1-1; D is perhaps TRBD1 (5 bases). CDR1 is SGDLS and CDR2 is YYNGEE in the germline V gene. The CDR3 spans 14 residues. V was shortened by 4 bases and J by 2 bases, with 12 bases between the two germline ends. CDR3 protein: CASSQLGRNTEAFF. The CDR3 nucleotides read TGTGCCAGCAGCCAATTGGGACGTAACACTGAAGCTTTCTTT.

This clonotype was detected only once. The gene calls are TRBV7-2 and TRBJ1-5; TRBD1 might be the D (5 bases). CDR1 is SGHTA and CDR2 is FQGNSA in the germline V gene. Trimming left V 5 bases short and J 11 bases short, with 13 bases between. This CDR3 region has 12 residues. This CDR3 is CASSPEGQAQHF. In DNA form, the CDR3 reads TGTGCCAGCAGCCCAGAGGGGCAGGCCCAGCATTTT. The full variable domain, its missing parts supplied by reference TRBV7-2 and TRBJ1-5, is GAGVSQSPSNKVTEKGKDVELRCDPISGHTALYWYRQSLGQGLEFLIYFQGNSAPDKSGLPSDRFSAERTGGSVSTLTIQRTQQEDSAVYLCASSPEGQAQHFGDGTRLSIL.

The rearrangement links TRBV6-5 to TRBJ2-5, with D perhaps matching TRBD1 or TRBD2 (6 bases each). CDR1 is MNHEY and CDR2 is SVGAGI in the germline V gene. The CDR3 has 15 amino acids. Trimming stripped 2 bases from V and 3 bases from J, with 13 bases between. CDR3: CASSYGGRDKETQYF. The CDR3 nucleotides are TGTGCCAGCAGTTACGGGGGGCGAGACAAAGAGACCCAGTACTTC.

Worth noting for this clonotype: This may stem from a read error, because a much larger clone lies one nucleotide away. CDR3 loop: CASEPSGVNTEAFF. The CDR3 DNA reads TGTGCCAGCGAACCCTCCGGGGTGAACACTGAAGCTTTCTTT. The chain joins TRBV6-5 to TRBJ1-1, with no clear D. CDR1 and CDR2 from the germline V gene are MNHEY and SVGAGI. Deletions cut 8 bases from V and 0 bases from J, with 13 bases between. CDR3 length: 14 amino acids.

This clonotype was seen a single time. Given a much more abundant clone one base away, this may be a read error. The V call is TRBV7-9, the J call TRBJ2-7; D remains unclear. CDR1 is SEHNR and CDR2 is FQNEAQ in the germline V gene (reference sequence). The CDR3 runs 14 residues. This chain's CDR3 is CAGSLRSDSYEQYF. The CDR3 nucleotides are TGTGCCGGCAGCTTAAGGTCGGACTCCTACGAGCAGTACTTC.

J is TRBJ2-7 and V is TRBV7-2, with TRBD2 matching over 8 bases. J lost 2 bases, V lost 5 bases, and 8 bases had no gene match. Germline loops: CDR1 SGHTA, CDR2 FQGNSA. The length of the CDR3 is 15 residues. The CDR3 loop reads CASSPQAGVTYEQYF. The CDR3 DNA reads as TGTGCCAGCAGCCCGCAAGCGGGAGTCACCTACGAGCAGTACTTC. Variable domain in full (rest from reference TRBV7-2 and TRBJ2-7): GAGVSQSPSNKVTEKGKDVELRCDPISGHTALYWYRQSLGQGLEFLIYFQGNSAPDKSGLPSDRFSAERTGGSVSTLTIQRTQQEDSAVYLCASSPQAGVTYEQYFGPGTRLTVT.

This chain's CDR3 is CASSLFRGRGTEAFF. The CDR3 bases are TGTGCCAGCAGTTTATTTCGGGGTCGGGGCACTGAAGCTTTCTTT. V and J are TRBV12-3 or TRBV12-4 and TRBJ1-1; no definite D call. V was shortened by 2 bases and J by 4 bases, with 14 bases between the two germline ends. The CDR3 has 15 residues.

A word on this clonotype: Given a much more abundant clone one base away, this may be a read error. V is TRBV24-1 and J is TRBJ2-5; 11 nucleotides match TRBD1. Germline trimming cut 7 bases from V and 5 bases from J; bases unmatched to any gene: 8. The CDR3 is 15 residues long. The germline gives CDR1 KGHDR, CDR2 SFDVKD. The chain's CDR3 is CATSTGTGGEETQYF. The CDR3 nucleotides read TGTGCCACCAGCACCGGGACAGGGGGTGAGGAGACCCAGTACTTC.

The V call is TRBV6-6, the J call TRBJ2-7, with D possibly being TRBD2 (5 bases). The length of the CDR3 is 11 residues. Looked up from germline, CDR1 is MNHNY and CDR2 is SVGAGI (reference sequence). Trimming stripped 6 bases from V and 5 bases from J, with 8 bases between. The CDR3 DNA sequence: TGTGCCAGCAGACGAGGGAACGAGCAGTACTTC. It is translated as CASRRGNEQYF.

The CDR3 DNA follows: TGTGCCAGTAGTATGTCCATGGACTCCTACGAGCAGTACTTC. Protein sequence: CASSMSMDSYEQYF. The rearrangement links TRBV19 to TRBJ2-7, with D unresolved. From germline, CDR1 is LNHDA and CDR2 SQIVND (reference sequence). V shed 3 bases and J shed 0 bases, with 9 bases lying between them. This CDR3 has 14 amino acids.

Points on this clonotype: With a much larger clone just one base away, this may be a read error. CDR3 bases: TGCAGCGGGGGGACAGGAGACACCATATATTTT. Its translation is CSGGTGDTIYF. The chain couples TRBV29-1 to TRBJ1-3; 8 bases are a match to TRBD1. J was trimmed by 8 bases and V by 7 bases; bases with no gene match: 4. Germline V lookup: CDR1 SQVTM, CDR2 ANQGSEA. This CDR3 spans 11 amino acids.

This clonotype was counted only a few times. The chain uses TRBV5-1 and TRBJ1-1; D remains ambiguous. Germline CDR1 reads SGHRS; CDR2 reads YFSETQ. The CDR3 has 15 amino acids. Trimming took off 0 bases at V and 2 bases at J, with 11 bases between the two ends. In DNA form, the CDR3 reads TGCGCCAGCAGCTTGGAAGTGGCAGATAACACTGAAGCTTTCTTT. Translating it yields CASSLEVADNTEAFF.

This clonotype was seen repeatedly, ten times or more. The CDR3 nucleotides are TGTGCCAGCAGCCTGGCAGGGTATAATTCACCCCTCCACTTT. This sequence encodes CASSLAGYNSPLHF. This chain joins TRBV7-9 and TRBJ1-6, with a weak D call TRBD1 (5 bases). V was clipped by 5 bases and J by 4 bases, with 9 bases between them. This CDR3 spans 14 amino acids. Germline V gene sequence: CDR1 SEHNR, CDR2 FQNEAQ (reference sequence).

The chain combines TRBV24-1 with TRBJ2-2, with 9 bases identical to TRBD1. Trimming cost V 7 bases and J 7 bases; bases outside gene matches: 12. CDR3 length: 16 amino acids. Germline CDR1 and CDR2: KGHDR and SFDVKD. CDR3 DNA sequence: TGTGCCACCAGAGCCGGGGGACAGGGTGTCGTCGGGGAGCTGTTTTTT. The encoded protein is CATRAGGQGVVGELFF.

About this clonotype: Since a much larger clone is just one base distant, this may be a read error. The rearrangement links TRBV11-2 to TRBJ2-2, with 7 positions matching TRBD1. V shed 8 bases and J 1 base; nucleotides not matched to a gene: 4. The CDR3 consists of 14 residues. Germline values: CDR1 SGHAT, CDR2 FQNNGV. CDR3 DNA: TGTGCCAGCGGCCGGACAGGGAACACCGGGGAGCTGTTTTTT. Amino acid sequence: CASGRTGNTGELFF.

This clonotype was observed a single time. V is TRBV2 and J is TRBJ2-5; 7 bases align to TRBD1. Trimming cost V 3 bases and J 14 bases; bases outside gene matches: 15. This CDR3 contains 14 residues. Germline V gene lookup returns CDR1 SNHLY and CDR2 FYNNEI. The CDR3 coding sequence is TGTGCCAGCAGTGACACATCCGGGACAGACCAAACTTACTTC. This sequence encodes CASSDTSGTDQTYF.

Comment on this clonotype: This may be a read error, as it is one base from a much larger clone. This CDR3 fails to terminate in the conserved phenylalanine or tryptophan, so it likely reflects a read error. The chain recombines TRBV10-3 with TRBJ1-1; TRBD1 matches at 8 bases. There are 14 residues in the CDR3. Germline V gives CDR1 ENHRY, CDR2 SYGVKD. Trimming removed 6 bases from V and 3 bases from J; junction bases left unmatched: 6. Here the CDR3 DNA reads TGTGCCATCAGGCGACAGGGGTCGGACACTGAAGCTTTCCTT. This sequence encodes CAIRRQGSDTEAFL.

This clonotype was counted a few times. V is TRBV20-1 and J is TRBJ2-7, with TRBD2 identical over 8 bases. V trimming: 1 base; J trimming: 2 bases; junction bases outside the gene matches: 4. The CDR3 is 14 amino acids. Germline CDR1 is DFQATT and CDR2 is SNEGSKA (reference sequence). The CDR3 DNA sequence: TGCAGTGCTAGAGGGACTAGCAGTACCTACGAGCAGTACTTC. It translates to CSARGTSSTYEQYF.

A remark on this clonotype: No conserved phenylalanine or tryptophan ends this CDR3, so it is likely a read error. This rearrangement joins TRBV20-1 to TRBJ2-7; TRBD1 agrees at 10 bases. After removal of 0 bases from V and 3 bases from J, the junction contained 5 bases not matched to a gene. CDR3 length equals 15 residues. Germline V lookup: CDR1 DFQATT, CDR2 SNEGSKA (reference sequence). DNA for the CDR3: TGCAGTGCTAGAGATTACGGGGACAGGGGCTACGAGCAGTACCTC. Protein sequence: CSARDYGDRGYEQYL.

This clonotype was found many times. The CDR3 nucleotides are TGTGCCAGCAGCTCCGGGACAGATCCCTATAATTCACCCCTCCACTTT. Amino acids: CASSSGTDPYNSPLHF. The V gene is TRBV7-9, the J gene TRBJ1-6, with 7 bases fitting TRBD1. The CDR3 is 16 amino acids. Germline lookup yields CDR1 SEHNR and CDR2 FQNEAQ (reference sequence). V trimming: 4 bases; J trimming: 2 bases; junction bases outside the gene matches: 5.

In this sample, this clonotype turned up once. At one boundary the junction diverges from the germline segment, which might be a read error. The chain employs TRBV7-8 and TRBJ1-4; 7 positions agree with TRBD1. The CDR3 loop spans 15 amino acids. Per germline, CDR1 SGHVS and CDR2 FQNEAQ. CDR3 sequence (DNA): TGTGCCACCAGCTTGCCGGGACAGCCTAATGAAAAACTGTTTTTT. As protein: CATSLPGQPNEKLFF.

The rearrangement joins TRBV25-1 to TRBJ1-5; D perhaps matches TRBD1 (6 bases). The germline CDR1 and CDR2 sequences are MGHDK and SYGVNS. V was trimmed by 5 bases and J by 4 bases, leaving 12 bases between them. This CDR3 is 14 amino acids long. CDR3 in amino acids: CASSRQARNQPQHF. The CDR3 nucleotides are TGTGCCAGCAGTCGACAGGCGAGGAATCAGCCCCAGCATTTT.

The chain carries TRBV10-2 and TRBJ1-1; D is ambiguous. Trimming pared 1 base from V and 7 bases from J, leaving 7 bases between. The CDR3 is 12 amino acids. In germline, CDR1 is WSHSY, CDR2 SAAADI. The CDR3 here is CASSEFRGEAFF. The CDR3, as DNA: TGCGCCAGCAGTGAGTTCCGGGGTGAAGCTTTCTTT.

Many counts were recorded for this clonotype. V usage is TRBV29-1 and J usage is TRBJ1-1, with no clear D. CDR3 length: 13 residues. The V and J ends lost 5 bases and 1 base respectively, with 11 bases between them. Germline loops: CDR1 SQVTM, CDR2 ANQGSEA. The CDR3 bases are TGCAGCGTTATCCAGACGAGGAACACTGAAGCTTTCTTT. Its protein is CSVIQTRNTEAFF.

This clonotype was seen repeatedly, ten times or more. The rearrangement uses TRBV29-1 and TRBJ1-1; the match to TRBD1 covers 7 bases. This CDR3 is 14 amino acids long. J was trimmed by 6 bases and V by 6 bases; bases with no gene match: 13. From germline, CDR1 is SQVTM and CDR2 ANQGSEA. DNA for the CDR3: TGCAGCGTGAGAAAGGGACAGTTAGTCCCTGAAGCTTTCTTT. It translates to CSVRKGQLVPEAFF.

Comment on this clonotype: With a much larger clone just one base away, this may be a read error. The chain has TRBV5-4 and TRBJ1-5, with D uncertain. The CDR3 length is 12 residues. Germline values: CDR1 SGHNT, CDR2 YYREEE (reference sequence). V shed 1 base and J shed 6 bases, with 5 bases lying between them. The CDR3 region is CASSLFPQPQHF. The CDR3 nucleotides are TGTGCCAGCAGCTTGTTTCCTCAGCCCCAGCATTTT.

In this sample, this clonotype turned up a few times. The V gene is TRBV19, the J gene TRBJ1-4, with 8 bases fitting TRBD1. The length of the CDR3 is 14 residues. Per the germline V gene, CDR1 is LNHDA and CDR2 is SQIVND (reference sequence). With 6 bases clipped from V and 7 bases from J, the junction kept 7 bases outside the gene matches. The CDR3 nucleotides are TGTGCCAGTAGGAACCAGGGGGCGGGTGAAAAACTGTTTTTT. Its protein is CASRNQGAGEKLFF.

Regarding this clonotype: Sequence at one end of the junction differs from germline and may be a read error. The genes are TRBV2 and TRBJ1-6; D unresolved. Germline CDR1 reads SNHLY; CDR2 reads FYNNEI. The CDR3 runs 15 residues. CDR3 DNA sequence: TGCGCCAGCAGCTTCAGCGGCGGGTATAATTCACCCCTCCACTTT. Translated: CASSFSGGYNSPLHF.

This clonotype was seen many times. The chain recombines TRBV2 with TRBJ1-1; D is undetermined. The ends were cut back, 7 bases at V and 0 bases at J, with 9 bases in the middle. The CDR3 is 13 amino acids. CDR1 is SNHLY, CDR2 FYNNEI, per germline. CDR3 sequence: CASIIVVNTEAFF. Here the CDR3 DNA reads TGTGCCAGCATAATCGTGGTGAACACTGAAGCTTTCTTT. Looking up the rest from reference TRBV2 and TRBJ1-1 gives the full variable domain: EPEVTQTPSHQVTQMGQEVILRCVPISNHLYFYWYRQILGQKVEFLVSFYNNEISEKSEIFDDQFSVERPDGSNFTLKIRSTKLEDSAMYFCASIIVVNTEAFFGQGTRLTVV.